Here is one T cell receptor beta chain with its context. Antigen unknown. The data were taken from a study of cytomegalovirus exposure and HLA in healthy donors. The wider study: From donors who were HLA-typed, an early data release held about 85 million unique TCRs. Overall study results and limits: Across HLA loci, a later analysis found differing TCR association rates, with DRB1 most and HLA-C fewest. Generally TCR sequences proved uncommon, though certain public TCRs appeared in numerous donors.

The PCR contained 60 Vbeta and 13 Jbeta primers. Method: immunoSEQ multiplex PCR; TCRdb's copy keeps in-frame clones and lacks some. Here the sample spans more than 100,000 clones, over 60% being singletons. The sequence came from a middle-aged woman in good health and CMV-seropositive. Sequenced input: PBMCs.

CDR3 bases: TGCAGCGTTGAGGGGGTACCGGGAGCAGATACGCAGTATTTT. This translates into CSVEGVPGADTQYF. The genes are TRBV29-1 and TRBJ2-3; the D gene is possibly TRBD2 (6 bases). V was trimmed by 3 bases and J by 4 bases, leaving 14 bases between them. CDR1 is SQVTM and CDR2 is ANQGSEA in the germline V gene. The CDR3 is 14 residues long.